Below are 28 T cell receptor beta chains sequenced from a single sample in a study of T cell repertoires in cytomegalovirus infection. Their antigen targets remain unknown. Each CDR3 protein is one row after TCRdb ran MiXCR on the reads. The data show approximately 1,000,000 distinct CDR3 sequences, around 30% seen once. Sequences were derived from cultured CD8+ T cells from PBMCs, sampled from culture after CMV antigen stimulation. The receptor source for this set is a human donor in good health (CMV status not recorded). Some clones in this sample may be carry-over from other donors' samples.

The V gene is TRBV7-2, the J gene TRBJ1-1; D may be TRBD1 (6 bases). Germline V gene data show CDR1 as SGHTA and CDR2 as FQGNSA. This CDR3 contains 15 residues. V gave up 5 bases and J gave up 7 bases, with 20 bases separating them. The CDR3, as DNA: TGTGCCAGCAGCCTAGTTTCGGGGAGGGGGTATGAAGCTTTCTTT. Translating it yields CASSLVSGRGYEAFF.

This clonotype was detected a few times. The chain is built from TRBV7-3 and TRBJ2-1, with TRBD1 matching 8 bases. CDR1 is SGHTA, CDR2 FQGTGA, per germline. With V trimmed by 5 bases and J by 8 bases, 8 bases remained unmatched. There are 14 residues in the CDR3. CDR3 amino acids: CASSQTGDHDEQFF. CDR3 in DNA: TGTGCCAGCAGCCAGACAGGGGATCATGATGAGCAGTTCTTC.

The V and J genes are TRBV4-3 and TRBJ1-2, with D unresolved. The CDR3 length is 14 residues. CDR1 is LGHNA, CDR2 YSLEER, per germline. V was shortened by 3 bases and J by 5 bases, with 13 bases between the two germline ends. CDR3 protein: CASSQGIGRYGYTF. CDR3 nucleotide sequence: TGCGCCAGCAGCCAGGGGATAGGGCGATATGGCTACACCTTC.

The V gene is TRBV29-1, the J gene TRBJ2-7; 10 bases match TRBD1. The CDR3 covers 12 residues. V gave up 7 bases and J gave up 7 bases; unmatched junction bases: 7. The germline V gene encodes CDR1 SQVTM and CDR2 ANQGSEA. CDR3 in amino acids: CSAGTGDLEQYF. In DNA, the CDR3 is TGCAGCGCCGGGACAGGGGATTTGGAGCAGTACTTC.

The chain combines TRBV4-3 with TRBJ1-2; no definite D call. This CDR3 has 15 residues. V was pared by 0 bases and J by 4 bases, with 12 bases between. Germline CDR1 LGHNA, CDR2 YSLEER. This chain's CDR3 is CASSQDITDLYGYTF. The CDR3 DNA is TGCGCCAGCAGCCAAGATATCACAGATCTCTATGGCTACACCTTC.

This clonotype was seen more than once but under ten times. V gene TRBV7-8 combines with J gene TRBJ1-6, with TRBD1 matching over 8 bases. Trimming removed 5 bases from V and 13 bases from J; junction bases left unmatched: 16. The CDR3 spans 16 residues. CDR1 and CDR2 (germline): SGHVS, FQNEAQ. CDR3 coding DNA: TGTGCCAGCAGCCCGCTACCGGGGACAGGAGAGTCTCCCCTCCACTTT. Amino acid sequence: CASSPLPGTGESPLHF.

V is TRBV29-1 and J is TRBJ1-2; 9 positions match TRBD1. The CDR3 sequence is 12 residues long. The V and J ends lost 6 bases and 4 bases, in that order; junction bases with no gene match: 3. In germline, CDR1 is SQVTM, CDR2 ANQGSEA. CDR3 nucleotide sequence: TGCAGCGTGGACAGGGGCGGCTATGGCTACACCTTC. As protein: CSVDRGGYGYTF.

The J gene is TRBJ2-7, the V gene TRBV2; 9 bases agree with TRBD2. J gave up 3 bases and V 3 bases, and 3 bases lay outside the gene matches. The CDR3 covers 14 residues. In germline, CDR1 is SNHLY, CDR2 FYNNEI. CDR3 DNA sequence: TGTGCCAGCAGTGAGGGACTAGCTTACTACGAGCAGTACTTC. Translated: CASSEGLAYYEQYF.

The rearrangement links TRBV7-8 to TRBJ2-1, with D perhaps matching TRBD2 (5 bases). CDR1 and CDR2 from the germline V gene are SGHVS and FQNEAQ. With 1 base removed from V and 2 bases from J, the gap between germline ends came to 21 bases. The CDR3 loop spans 19 amino acids. The CDR3 sequence is CASSLVRLRGIGTYNEQFF. The CDR3 DNA reads as TGTGCCAGCAGCTTAGTTAGGCTCAGAGGGATAGGGACCTACAATGAGCAGTTCTTC. Using reference TRBV7-8 and TRBJ2-1 for the parts outside the CDR3, the full variable domain is GAGVSQSPRYKVAKRGQDVALRCDPISGHVSLFWYQQALGQGPEFLTYFQNEAQLDKSGLPSDRFFAERPEGSVSTLKIQRTQQEDSAVYLCASSLVRLRGIGTYNEQFFGPGTRLTVL.

The V and J genes are TRBV4-1 and TRBJ2-7, with D perhaps TRBD1 (8 bases). Per the germline V gene, CDR1 is MGHRA and CDR2 is YSYEKL. The CDR3 runs to 16 residues. V lost 0 bases, J lost 1 base, and 13 bases lay in between. The CDR3: CASSQDTGGVSYEQYF. As DNA, the CDR3 is TGCGCCAGCAGCCAAGACACAGGGGGGGTTTCCTACGAGCAGTACTTC.

V usage is TRBV4-2 and J usage is TRBJ2-1, with no clear D. The V end was cut by 0 bases, the J end by 8 bases, with 5 bases between. The CDR3 has 12 amino acids. CDR1 and CDR2 from the germline V gene are LGHNA and YNFKEQ. The CDR3 DNA reads as TGTGCCAGCAGCCAAGATGTCGATGAGCAGTTCTTC. Its translation is CASSQDVDEQFF.

The sample holds a few counts of this clonotype. The chain carries TRBV27 and TRBJ2-7, with 10 positions matching TRBD2. V was clipped by 4 bases and J by 4 bases; unmatched bases: 7. The CDR3 is 15 residues long. The germline V gene encodes CDR1 MNHEY and CDR2 SMNVEV (reference sequence). The CDR3 sequence is CASSWASGGPYEQYV. CDR3 bases: TGTGCCAGCAGTTGGGCTAGCGGGGGCCCATACGAGCAGTACGTC.

This clonotype was seen repeatedly, ten times or more. J is TRBJ2-3 and V is TRBV7-8, with D hard to call. CDR1 and CDR2 from the germline V gene are SGHVS and FQNEAQ. The CDR3 has 12 amino acids. CDR3 nucleotide sequence: TGTGCGTCGGTAGGCGGCACAGATACGCAGTATTTT. Its protein is CASVGGTDTQYF.

This clonotype was seen a handful of times. V gene TRBV12-5 combines with J gene TRBJ2-7, with 7 bases fitting TRBD1. V was pared by 1 base and J by 4 bases, with 7 bases of the junction left unmatched. The CDR3 contains 15 residues. Germline CDR1 and CDR2: LGHNT and FRNRAP. CDR3: CASGLAQGVRYEQYV. Here the CDR3 DNA reads TGTGCTAGTGGTTTGGCCCAGGGGGTTAGATACGAGCAGTACGTC.

Concerning this clonotype itself: At one end the junction does not follow the germline gene, possibly because of a read error. The chain links TRBV7-6 to TRBJ1-1, with 7 bases matching TRBD1. CDR1 and CDR2 from the germline V gene are SGHVS and FNYEAQ. The CDR3 is made up of 13 amino acids. CDR3 in DNA: TGTGCCAACAGCTTAGACAGGGTTGATGAAGCTTTCTTT. Encoded protein: CANSLDRVDEAFF.

This clonotype was seen just once. Here the CDR3 reads CASSFIVLLTGELFF. Written as DNA, the CDR3 is TGTGCCAGCAGTTTTATAGTACTATTAACCGGGGAGCTGTTTTTT. V and J are TRBV12-3 or TRBV12-4 and TRBJ2-2; D unclear. The V end lost 3 bases, the J end lost 5 bases, and 13 bases lay between the germline ends. The CDR3 has 15 residues.

Comment on this clonotype: A clone one base away is much larger, so this may be a read error. The CDR3 end shows no conserved phenylalanine or tryptophan, and so a read error is likely. J is TRBJ1-4 and V is TRBV7-6; D is perhaps TRBD1 (5 bases). CDR1 is SGHVS, CDR2 FNYEAQ, per germline. V was trimmed by 3 bases and J by 7 bases, leaving 21 bases between them. The CDR3 spans 17 residues. DNA of the CDR3: TGTGCCAGCAGCTTTGGGACGGGGGGAGAGGCCGGTGAAAAACTGTTTTCT. Translated: CASSFGTGGEAGEKLFS.

This clonotype was detected many times. This chain joins TRBV6-1 and TRBJ2-1; 10 positions match TRBD2. The V and J ends lost 5 bases and 10 bases, in that order; junction bases with no gene match: 5. Germline CDR1 reads MNHNS; CDR2 reads SASEGT. This CDR3 comprises 13 residues. The CDR3: CASSFWTSGEQFF. The CDR3 DNA sequence: TGTGCCAGCAGTTTCTGGACTAGCGGCGAGCAGTTCTTC.

The chain uses TRBV19 and TRBJ2-2; D is undetermined. Germline CDR1 reads LNHDA; CDR2 reads SQIVND (reference sequence). V was trimmed by 5 bases and J by 1 base, leaving 17 bases between them. This CDR3 has 17 residues. The CDR3 spells CASSLLPHNLNTGELFF. The CDR3 bases are TGTGCCAGTAGTCTACTTCCCCACAATTTGAACACCGGGGAGCTGTTTTTT.

This clonotype was counted ten times or more. The chain combines TRBV20-1 with TRBJ2-7, with a tentative D call TRBD2 (5 bases). V was pared by 7 bases and J by 2 bases, with 15 bases between. CDR1 is DFQATT, CDR2 SNEGSKA, per germline (reference sequence). This CDR3 region has 13 residues. The CDR3 region is CSVPPEAPYEQYF. CDR3 coding DNA: TGCAGTGTTCCCCCGGAGGCCCCCTACGAGCAGTACTTC.

CDR3 residues: CASTSGGVNTEAFF. DNA for the CDR3: TGTGCCAGCACATCCGGCGGAGTGAACACTGAAGCTTTCTTT. The chain is built from TRBV27 and TRBJ1-1; D remains ambiguous. This CDR3 has 14 residues. Between the trimmed V and J ends, which lost 7 bases and 0 bases, there was a span of 12 bases. Germline CDR1 reads MNHEY; CDR2 reads SMNVEV (reference sequence).

J is TRBJ2-7 and V is TRBV13; D not resolved. Trimming pared 0 bases from V and 4 bases from J, leaving 10 bases between. The CDR3 is made up of 14 amino acids. CDR1 and CDR2 (germline): PRHDT, FYEKMQ (reference sequence). CDR3 nucleotides: TGTGCCAGCAGCTTAGGCCGAAGGGTTTACGAGCAGTACTTC. This gives the protein CASSLGRRVYEQYF. The whole variable domain, filled in from reference TRBV13 and TRBJ2-7, reads AAGVIQSPRHLIKEKRETATLKCYPIPRHDTVYWYQQGPGQDPQFLISFYEKMQSDKGSIPDRFSAQQFSDYHSELNMSSLELGDSALYFCASSLGRRVYEQYFGPGTRLTVT.

This clonotype came up a few times. This chain links TRBV5-4 with TRBJ2-1; D is perhaps TRBD2 (6 bases). The CDR3 loop spans 15 amino acids. V lost 2 bases and J lost 4, with 13 bases in between. CDR1 and CDR2 from the germline V gene are SGHNT and YYREEE (reference sequence). The CDR3 protein is CASSFRREVYNEQFF. CDR3 coding DNA: TGTGCCAGCAGCTTCCGCAGGGAGGTTTACAATGAGCAGTTCTTC.

By frequency in the sample, this clonotype is medium-sized. This sequence joins TRBV7-8 and TRBJ1-1; 9 bases match TRBD1. Trimming took 5 bases from V and 5 from J; bases not matched to a gene: 6. CDR3 length equals 14 residues. CDR1 and CDR2 (germline): SGHVS, FQNEAQ. The CDR3 coding sequence is TGTGCCAGCAGCACAGGACAGGGGAGGACTGAAGCTTTCTTT. It is translated as CASSTGQGRTEAFF. Filled out from reference TRBV7-8 and TRBJ1-1, the complete variable domain reads GAGVSQSPRYKVAKRGQDVALRCDPISGHVSLFWYQQALGQGPEFLTYFQNEAQLDKSGLPSDRFFAERPEGSVSTLKIQRTQQEDSAVYLCASSTGQGRTEAFFGQGTRLTVV.

This clonotype has at least ten counts. The J gene is TRBJ2-7, the V gene TRBV7-2, with 7 bases identical to TRBD1. Trimming removed 6 bases from V and 5 bases from J; junction bases left unmatched: 13. The length of the CDR3 is 15 residues. Germline lookup yields CDR1 SGHTA and CDR2 FQGNSA. The CDR3 loop is CASSQTQGLKDEQYF. The CDR3 bases are TGTGCCAGCAGTCAAACACAGGGGCTTAAGGACGAGCAGTACTTC.

The chain couples TRBV20-1 to TRBJ2-7; TRBD1 matches 10 bases. CDR3 length equals 14 residues. V lost 4 bases to trimming and J lost 4 bases; unmatched junction nucleotides: 7. Germline assignment: CDR1 DFQATT and CDR2 SNEGSKA (reference sequence). CDR3 sequence reads: CSAMRDRGQYEQYV. CDR3 in DNA: TGCAGTGCTATGCGGGACAGGGGTCAGTACGAGCAGTACGTC.

About this clonotype itself: Germline and junction disagree at one end, which may indicate a read error. V and J are TRBV27 and TRBJ1-1; D may be TRBD1 (5 bases). CDR1 is MNHEY and CDR2 is SMNVEV in the germline V gene (reference sequence). There are 13 residues in the CDR3. The CDR3 sequence: CASSLVIGAEAFF. Written as DNA, the CDR3 is TGTGCCAGCAGTTTAGTTATAGGGGCCGAAGCCTTCTTT.

The J gene is TRBJ1-6, the V gene TRBV28, with 7 positions matching TRBD1. Germline CDR1 and CDR2: MDHEN and SYDVKM. CDR3 size: 15 residues. With 6 bases clipped from V and 8 bases from J, the junction kept 10 bases outside the gene matches. CDR3 in DNA: TGTGCCAGCAGAGACATCGACAGGGTTGATTCACCCCTCCACTTT. Translated, it gives CASRDIDRVDSPLHF.